This T cell receptor (beta chain) stems from a study of technical replicates of blood from a handful of donors. The CDR3 loop spans 15 amino acids. The V gene lost 8 bases and the J gene lost 0 bases, with 13 bases spanning the gap. The V gene's germline CDR1 is SNHLY and CDR2 FYNNEI. Profiled with immunoSEQ multiplex PCR; TCRdb holds only in-frame clones, not every one. The table has about 14,000 clones, 70% to 80% seen once. Specimen: PBMCs. The chain has TRBV2 and TRBJ2-2; perhaps TRBD1 as D (5 bases). This clonotype originated in a human donor in good health. The DNA for the CDR3 is TGTGCCAGCGCCCCCGCGACAGCGAACACCGGGGAGCTGTTTTTT. Translated, it gives CASAPATANTGELFF. Filled out from reference TRBV2 and TRBJ2-2, the complete variable domain reads EPEVTQTPSHQVTQMGQEVILRCVPISNHLYFYWYRQILGQKVEFLVSFYNNEISEKSEIFDDQFSVERPDGSNFTLKIRSTKLEDSAMYFCASAPATANTGELFFGEGSRLTVL.